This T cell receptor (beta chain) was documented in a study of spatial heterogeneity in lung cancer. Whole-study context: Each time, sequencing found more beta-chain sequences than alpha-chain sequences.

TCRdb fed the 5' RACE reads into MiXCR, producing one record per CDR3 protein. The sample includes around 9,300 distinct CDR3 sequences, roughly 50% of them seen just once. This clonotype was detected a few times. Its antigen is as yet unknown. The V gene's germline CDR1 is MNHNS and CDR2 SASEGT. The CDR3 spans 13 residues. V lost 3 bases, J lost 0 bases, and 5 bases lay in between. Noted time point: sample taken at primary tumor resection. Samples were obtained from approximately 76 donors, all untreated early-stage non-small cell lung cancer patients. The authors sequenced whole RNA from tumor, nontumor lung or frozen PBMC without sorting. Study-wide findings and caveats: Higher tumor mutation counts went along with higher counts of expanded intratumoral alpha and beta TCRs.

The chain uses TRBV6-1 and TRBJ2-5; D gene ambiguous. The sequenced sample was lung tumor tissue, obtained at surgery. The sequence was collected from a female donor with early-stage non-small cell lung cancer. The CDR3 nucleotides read TGTGCCAGCAGTGAGTGGTACCAAGAGACCCAGTACTTC. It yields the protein CASSEWYQETQYF.